This TCR beta chain came from a study of graft-versus-host responses after intestinal transplantation. Study results and limitations: Early declines in HvG clones that occurred post-transplant were associated with peak circulating GvH clone levels.

Sequencing used immunoSEQ multiplex PCR; TCRdb keeps in-frame clones, though not all of them. Seen here are around 92,000 clones, 86% observed once, and the top ten hold approximately 1.4%. As regards this clone: The antigen is unknown.

Between the trimmed V and J ends, which lost 5 bases and 2 bases, there was a span of 17 bases. This CDR3 comprises 16 residues. The germline V gene has CDR1 SGHRS and CDR2 YFSETQ. This clonotype originated in a human patient who received an intestinal transplant, so some T cells may come from the graft donor. This sequence joins TRBV5-1 and TRBJ2-4; D uncertain. The source material was PBMCs, sampled 255 days after intestinal transplant. For the CDR3, the DNA is TGCGCCAGCAGTCACCATGGGCAAGGGACCAAAAACATTCAGTACTTC. Translation gives CASSHHGQGTKNIQYF.